The 21 T cell receptor beta chains presented below share a single source sample, sequenced in a study of cytomegalovirus exposure and HLA in healthy donors. Primers included in the PCR were 60 Vbeta and 13 Jbeta primers. Repertoires were generated with immunoSEQ multiplex PCR, while TCRdb's copy carries only in-frame clones and drops some. The profile shows fewer than 180,000 clones, roughly 78% of them singletons. The source material was PBMCs. The receptors originated from a man aged 50-60 years in good health and CMV-seropositive.

This clone was found a few times. The V call is TRBV9, the J call TRBJ2-7, with a tentative D call TRBD2 (5 bases). The V and J ends lost 3 bases and 6 bases respectively, with 7 bases between them. Germline values: CDR1 SGDLS, CDR2 YYNGEE. The CDR3 length is 11 residues. In nucleotides, the CDR3 is TGTGCCAGCAGCGACCGGGGCGAGCAGTACTTC. This gives the protein CASSDRGEQYF.

This chain links TRBV6-1 with TRBJ2-6; D remains unclear. The length of the CDR3 is 15 residues. The germline CDR1 and CDR2 sequences are MNHNS and SASEGT. Trimming shortened V by 5 bases and J by 2 bases, and 10 bases separated the two germline ends. The DNA for the CDR3 is TGTGCCAGCAGTCCCGGTAACGCTGGGGCCAACGTCCTGACTTTC. Translating it yields CASSPGNAGANVLTF.

V and J are TRBV6-5 and TRBJ1-6; maybe TRBD1 (6 bases). CDR3 length equals 12 residues. Germline V CDR1 and CDR2: MNHEY, SVGAGI. Trimming took 2 bases from V and 10 from J, leaving 6 bases between them. CDR3 protein: CASSYQGSPLHF. The CDR3 DNA reads TGTGCCAGCAGTTACCAGGGGTCACCCCTCCACTTT.

The chain uses TRBV27 and TRBJ1-2; a possible D gene is TRBD1 (5 bases). V shed 6 bases and J shed 4 bases, with 12 bases lying between them. This CDR3 has 13 residues. Germline CDR1 MNHEY, CDR2 SMNVEV (reference sequence). The CDR3 protein is CASSPDSPYGYTF. CDR3 sequence (DNA): TGTGCCAGCAGCCCCGACAGCCCCTATGGCTACACCTTC.

The rearrangement joins TRBV5-1 to TRBJ2-3; D is uncertain. V was pared by 0 bases and J by 2 bases, with 7 bases between. This CDR3 has 14 amino acids. Germline assignment: CDR1 SGHRS and CDR2 YFSETQ. The CDR3 region is CASSLASPTDTQYF. The CDR3 region has the DNA TGCGCCAGCAGCTTGGCCTCCCCCACAGATACGCAGTATTTT.

This clone has only a few counts. The chain is built from TRBV7-2 and TRBJ2-5; 10 bases are shared with TRBD2. The junction had 6 bases not matched to a gene; V was cut back by 2 bases and J by 6 bases. The CDR3 length is 15 residues. Germline V gene lookup returns CDR1 SGHTA and CDR2 FQGNSA. In DNA, the CDR3 is TGTGCCAGCAGCTTACCTAGCGGGAGAGGAAAGACCCAGTACTTC. Translating it yields CASSLPSGRGKTQYF.

The chain is built from TRBV19 and TRBJ1-1; a weak D match, TRBD1 (5 bases). The CDR3 consists of 14 residues. Germline V gene data show CDR1 as LNHDA and CDR2 as SQIVND (reference sequence). V lost 1 base to trimming and J lost 3 bases, with 9 bases between them. The CDR3 sequence: CASSIVGPHTEAFF. The CDR3 coding sequence is TGTGCCAGTAGTATAGTGGGGCCGCACACTGAAGCTTTCTTT.

The rearrangement links TRBV12-5 to TRBJ2-5; 9 positions match TRBD1. Germline V gives CDR1 LGHNT, CDR2 FRNRAP. The CDR3 contains 14 residues. V shed 5 bases, J shed 5 bases, and the junction held 6 bases outside the gene matches. In nucleotides, the CDR3 is TGTGCTAGTGGTCCCGGACAGGGGTGGGAGACCCAGTACTTC. This sequence encodes CASGPGQGWETQYF.

CDR3 bases: TGTGCCAGCAGCTACCAGTTACTAGCGGGAGTAGGAGAGACCCAGTACTTC. Translating it yields CASSYQLLAGVGETQYF. The chain carries TRBV7-2 and TRBJ2-5; 11 positions agree with TRBD2. From germline, CDR1 is SGHTA and CDR2 FQGNSA. The V and J ends lost 4 bases and 4 bases, in that order; junction bases with no gene match: 11. The CDR3 length is 17 residues.

CDR3 residues: CASCPEVMYYEQYF. The CDR3 DNA sequence: TGTGCCAGCTGCCCTGAGGTGATGTACTACGAGCAGTACTTC. The V call is TRBV28, the J call TRBJ2-7; no reliable D call. CDR3 length: 14 residues. V lost 8 bases to trimming and J lost 3 bases, with 17 bases between them. Germline CDR1 is MDHEN and CDR2 is SYDVKM. The entire variable domain, with the rest obtained from reference TRBV28 and TRBJ2-7, is as follows: DVKVTQSSRYLVKRTGEKVFLECVQDMDHENMFWYRQDPGLGLRLIYFSYDVKMKEKGDIPEGYSVSREKKERFSLILESASTNQTSMYLCASCPEVMYYEQYFGPGTRLTVT.

The rearrangement uses TRBV7-9 and TRBJ1-5, with 7 bases fitting TRBD1. The CDR3 extends over 14 amino acids. Germline CDR1 and CDR2: SEHNR and FQNEAQ (reference sequence). Trimming cost V 5 bases and J 2 bases; bases outside gene matches: 3. The CDR3 protein is CASSRTGGNQPQHF. DNA of the CDR3: TGTGCCAGCAGCCGAACAGGGGGCAATCAGCCCCAGCATTTT.

Here the CDR3 reads CASGAPQHF. The CDR3 nucleotides are TGTGCCAGCGGGGCGCCCCAGCATTTT. J is TRBJ1-5 and V is TRBV28; D may be TRBD1 (5 bases). Germline V gene sequence: CDR1 MDHEN, CDR2 SYDVKM. There are 9 residues in the CDR3. Trimming stripped 8 bases from V and 9 bases from J, with 5 bases between.

V gene TRBV4-1 combines with J gene TRBJ1-4; possible D gene TRBD1, 5 bases. The V end lost 1 base, the J end lost 7 bases, and 16 bases lay between the germline ends. The CDR3 runs 16 residues. CDR1 and CDR2 from the germline V gene are MGHRA and YSYEKL. The CDR3 protein is CASSQARDFLGEKLFF. The CDR3, as DNA: TGCGCCAGCAGCCAAGCCAGGGACTTTTTAGGTGAAAAACTGTTTTTT.

The chain combines TRBV5-1 with TRBJ2-6, with a possible D match to TRBD1 (5 bases). The CDR3 length is 17 residues. Germline V CDR1 and CDR2: SGHRS, YFSETQ. V was trimmed by 4 bases and J by 0 bases, leaving 14 bases between them. The CDR3 DNA reads TGCGCCAGCAGCAGAGCAGGGTTGGGCTCTGGGGCCAACGTCCTGACTTTC. Translated, it gives CASSRAGLGSGANVLTF.

The chain combines TRBV9 with TRBJ1-2, with TRBD1 matching 7 bases. V shed 0 bases and J 4 bases; nucleotides not matched to a gene: 9. The CDR3 has 16 residues. Per germline, CDR1 SGDLS and CDR2 YYNGEE. CDR3 nucleotide sequence: TGTGCCAGCAGCGTAGACCAGGTCAGGACAGGCTATGGCTACACCTTC. It encodes CASSVDQVRTGYGYTF.

The J gene is TRBJ2-3, the V gene TRBV5-1; the D gene is possibly TRBD2 (7 bases). This CDR3 has 14 residues. Germline values: CDR1 SGHRS, CDR2 YFSETQ. V was cut by 5 bases and J by 2 bases, with 12 bases left in between. CDR3 residues: CASRRGGITDTQYF. The DNA for the CDR3 is TGCGCCAGCAGGAGGGGGGGGATCACAGATACGCAGTATTTT.

The chain is built from TRBV30 and TRBJ1-2, with a weak D call TRBD1 (6 bases). This CDR3 is 13 amino acids long. The germline V and J ends were trimmed by 2 bases and 5 bases, with 12 bases remaining between them. Germline CDR1 is GTSNPN and CDR2 is SVGIG (reference sequence). Written as DNA, the CDR3 is TGTGCCTGGAGTACCGACAGGCCATATGGCTACACCTTC. Translating it yields CAWSTDRPYGYTF. Together with reference TRBV30 and TRBJ1-2, the CDR3 gives the full variable domain: SQTIHQWPATLVQPVGSPLSLECTVEGTSNPNLYWYRQAAGRGLQLLFYSVGIGQISSEVPQNLSASRPQDRQFILSSKKLLLSDSGFYLCAWSTDRPYGYTFGSGTRLTVV.

This clone appeared once. The chain combines TRBV29-1 with TRBJ2-5, with 9 positions matching TRBD1. Germline V gene sequence: CDR1 SQVTM, CDR2 ANQGSEA. V lost 5 bases to trimming and J lost 5 bases; unmatched junction nucleotides: 6. This CDR3 has 13 amino acids. The CDR3 protein is CSVIQGALETQYF. The CDR3, as DNA: TGCAGCGTTATACAGGGGGCGTTGGAGACCCAGTACTTC.

Details on this clone: The sample contains more than one DNA sequence encoding this CDR3. The chain recombines TRBV28 with TRBJ1-5, with D maybe TRBD1 (5 bases). This CDR3 spans 16 amino acids. From germline, CDR1 is MDHEN and CDR2 SYDVKM. The V and J ends lost 4 bases and 2 bases respectively, with 15 bases between them. Written as DNA, the CDR3 is TGTGCCAGCAGTTCGTCTGGCGGGGCCGGCAATCAGCCCCAGCATTTT. Translated: CASSSSGGAGNQPQHF.

The gene calls are TRBV9 and TRBJ1-1, with TRBD1 matching 10 bases. J lost 0 bases, V lost 4 bases, and 6 bases had no gene match. This CDR3 is 16 amino acids long. From germline, CDR1 is SGDLS and CDR2 YYNGEE. CDR3 in amino acids: CASSSVTGGLNTEAFF. CDR3 DNA: TGTGCCAGCAGCTCTGTGACAGGGGGCTTGAACACTGAAGCTTTCTTT.

The rearrangement links TRBV5-1 to TRBJ1-1; 7 bases map to TRBD1. Germline V CDR1 and CDR2: SGHRS, YFSETQ. The CDR3 loop spans 13 amino acids. V gave up 0 bases and J gave up 11 bases; unmatched junction bases: 7. CDR3 sequence (DNA): TGCGCCAGCAGCTTGGGTCGGGACAGTTGGGCTTTCTTT. It translates to CASSLGRDSWAFF.